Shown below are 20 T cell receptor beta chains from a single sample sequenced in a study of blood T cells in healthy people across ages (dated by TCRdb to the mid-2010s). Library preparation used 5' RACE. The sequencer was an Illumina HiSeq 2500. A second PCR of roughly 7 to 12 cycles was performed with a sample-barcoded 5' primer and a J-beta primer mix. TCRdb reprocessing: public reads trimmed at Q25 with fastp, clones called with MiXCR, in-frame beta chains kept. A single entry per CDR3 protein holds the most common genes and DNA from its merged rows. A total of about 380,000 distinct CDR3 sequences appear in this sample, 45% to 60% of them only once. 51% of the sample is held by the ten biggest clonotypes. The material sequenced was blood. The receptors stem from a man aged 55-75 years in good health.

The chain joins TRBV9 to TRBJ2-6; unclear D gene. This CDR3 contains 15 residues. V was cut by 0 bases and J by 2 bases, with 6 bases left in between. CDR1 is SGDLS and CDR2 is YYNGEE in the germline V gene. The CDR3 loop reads CASSVGQAGANVLTF. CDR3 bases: TGTGCCAGCAGCGTAGGTCAAGCTGGGGCCAACGTCCTGACTTTC.

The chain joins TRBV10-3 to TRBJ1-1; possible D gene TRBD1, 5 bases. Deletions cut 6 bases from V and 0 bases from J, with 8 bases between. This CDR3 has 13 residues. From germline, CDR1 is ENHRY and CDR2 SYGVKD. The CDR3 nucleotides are TGTGCCATCAGGGGGGAGCTGAACACTGAAGCTTTCTTT. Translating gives CAIRGELNTEAFF.

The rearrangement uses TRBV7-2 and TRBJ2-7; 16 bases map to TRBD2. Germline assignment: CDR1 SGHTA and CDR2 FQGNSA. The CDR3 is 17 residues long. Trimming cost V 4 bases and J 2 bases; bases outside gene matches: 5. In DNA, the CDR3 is TGTGCCAGCAGCTCGGGACTAGCGGGAGGGAGGGCCTACGAGCAGTACTTC. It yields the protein CASSSGLAGGRAYEQYF.

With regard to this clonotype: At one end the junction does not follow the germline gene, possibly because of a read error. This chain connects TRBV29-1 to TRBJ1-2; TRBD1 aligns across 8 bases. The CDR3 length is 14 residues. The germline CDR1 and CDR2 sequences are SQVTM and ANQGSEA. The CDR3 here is CSVSGQGRNYGHTF. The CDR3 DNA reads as TGCAGCGTATCCGGACAGGGTCGGAACTATGGCCACACCTTC.

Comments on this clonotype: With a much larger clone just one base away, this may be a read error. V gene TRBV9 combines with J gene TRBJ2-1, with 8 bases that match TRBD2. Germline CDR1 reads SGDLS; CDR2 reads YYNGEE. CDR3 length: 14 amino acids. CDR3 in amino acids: CASSVSGSYSEQFF. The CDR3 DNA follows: TGTGCCAGCAGCGTCAGCGGGAGTTACAGTGAGCAGTTCTTC.

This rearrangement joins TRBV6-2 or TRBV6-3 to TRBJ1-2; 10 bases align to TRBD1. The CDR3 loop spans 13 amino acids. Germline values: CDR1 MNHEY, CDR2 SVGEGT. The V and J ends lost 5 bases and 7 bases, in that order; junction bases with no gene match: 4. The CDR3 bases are TGTGCCAGCAGTCGACAGGGGGCCAGTGGCTACACCTTC. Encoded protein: CASSRQGASGYTF.

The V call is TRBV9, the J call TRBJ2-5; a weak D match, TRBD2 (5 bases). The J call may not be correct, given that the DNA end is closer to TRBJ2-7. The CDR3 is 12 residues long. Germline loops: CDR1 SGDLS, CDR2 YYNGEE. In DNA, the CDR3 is TGTGCCAGCAGCACCTACGGAGGCGAGCAGTACTTC. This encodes CASSTYGGEQYF.

CDR3 amino acids: CASGGQRTQYF. CDR3 nucleotides: TGTGCCAGCGGTGGGCAACGGACCCAGTACTTC. The chain joins TRBV27 to TRBJ2-5; no firm D call. CDR1 and CDR2 (germline): MNHEY, SMNVEV (reference sequence). The V end lost 8 bases, the J end lost 7 bases, and 11 bases lay between the germline ends. The CDR3 contains 11 residues.

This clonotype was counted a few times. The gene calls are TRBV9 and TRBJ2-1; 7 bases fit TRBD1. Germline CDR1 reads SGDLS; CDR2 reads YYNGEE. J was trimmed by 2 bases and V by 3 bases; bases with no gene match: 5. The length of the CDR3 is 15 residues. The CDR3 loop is CASSGDRATYNEQFF. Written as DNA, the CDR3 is TGTGCCAGCAGCGGGGACAGAGCCACCTACAATGAGCAGTTCTTC.

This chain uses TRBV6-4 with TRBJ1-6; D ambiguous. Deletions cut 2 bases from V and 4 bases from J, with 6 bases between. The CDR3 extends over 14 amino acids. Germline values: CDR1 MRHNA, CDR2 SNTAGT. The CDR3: CASSDGIYNSPLHF. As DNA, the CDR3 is TGTGCCAGCAGTGACGGGATTTATAATTCACCCCTCCACTTT.

The CDR3 nucleotides are TGTGCCAGCAGTTTGACAGGGGGCCGGCAGCCCCAGCATTTT. Its protein product is CASSLTGGRQPQHF. The chain uses TRBV27 and TRBJ1-5; 10 bases agree with TRBD1. V shed 3 bases, J shed 7 bases, and the junction held 3 bases outside the gene matches. The CDR3 has 14 residues. Germline values: CDR1 MNHEY, CDR2 SMNVEV (reference sequence).

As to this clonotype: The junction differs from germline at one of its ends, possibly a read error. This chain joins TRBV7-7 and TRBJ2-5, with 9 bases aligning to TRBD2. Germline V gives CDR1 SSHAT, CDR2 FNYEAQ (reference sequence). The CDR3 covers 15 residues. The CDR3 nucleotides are TGTGCTAGCAGCGCAGCTAGCGGGGCCCGGGGTGAGCAGTACTTC. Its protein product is CASSAASGARGEQYF.

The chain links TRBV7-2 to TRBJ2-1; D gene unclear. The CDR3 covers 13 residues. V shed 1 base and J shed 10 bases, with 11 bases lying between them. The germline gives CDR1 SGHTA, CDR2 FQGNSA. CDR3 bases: TGTGCCAGCAGCTTAGACGGACCCTCGGAGCAGTTCTTC. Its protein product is CASSLDGPSEQFF.

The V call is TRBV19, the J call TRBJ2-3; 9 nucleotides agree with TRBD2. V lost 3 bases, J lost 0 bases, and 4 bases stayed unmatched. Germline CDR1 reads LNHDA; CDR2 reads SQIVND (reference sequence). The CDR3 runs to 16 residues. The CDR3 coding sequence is TGTGCCAGTAGTATGACTAGCGGTACTAGCACAGATACGCAGTATTTT. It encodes CASSMTSGTSTDTQYF.

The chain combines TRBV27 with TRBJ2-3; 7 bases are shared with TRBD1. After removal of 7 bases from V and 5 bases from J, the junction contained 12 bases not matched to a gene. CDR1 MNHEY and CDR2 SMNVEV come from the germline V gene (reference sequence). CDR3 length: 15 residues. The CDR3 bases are TGTGCCAGCAACCTGGCAGGGGGAACTCAAGATACGCAGTATTTT. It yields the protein CASNLAGGTQDTQYF.

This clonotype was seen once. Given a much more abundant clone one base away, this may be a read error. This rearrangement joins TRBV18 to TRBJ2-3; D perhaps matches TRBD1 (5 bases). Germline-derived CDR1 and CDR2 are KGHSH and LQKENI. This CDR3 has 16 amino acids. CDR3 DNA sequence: TGTGTCAGCTCACCACCCCGGCGCAGGGGCACAGATACGCAGTATTTT. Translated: CVSSPPRRRGTDTQYF.

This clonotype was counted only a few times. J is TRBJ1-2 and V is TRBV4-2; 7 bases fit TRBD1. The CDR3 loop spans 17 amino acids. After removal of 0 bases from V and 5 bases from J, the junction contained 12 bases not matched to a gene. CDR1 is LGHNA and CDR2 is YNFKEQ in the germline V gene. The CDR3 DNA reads TGTGCCAGCAGCCAAGATCTGGGGGTTGGGACAGCGTATGGCTACACCTTC. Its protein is CASSQDLGVGTAYGYTF.

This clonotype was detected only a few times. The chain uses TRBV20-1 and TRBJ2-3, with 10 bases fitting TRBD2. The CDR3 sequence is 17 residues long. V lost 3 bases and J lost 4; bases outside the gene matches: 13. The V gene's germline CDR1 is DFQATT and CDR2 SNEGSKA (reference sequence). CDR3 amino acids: CSASLASGSSLADTQYF. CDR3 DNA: TGCAGTGCTAGTTTGGCTAGCGGGAGTAGTTTGGCAGATACGCAGTATTTT.

CDR3 coding DNA: TGTGCCAGCTGGCCCTCCGGGAATAACTATGGCTACACCTTC. Translated, it gives CASWPSGNNYGYTF. The genes are TRBV28 and TRBJ1-2, with D unclear. Trimming pared 8 bases from V and 1 base from J, leaving 14 bases between. The germline V gene encodes CDR1 MDHEN and CDR2 SYDVKM. The length of the CDR3 is 14 residues.

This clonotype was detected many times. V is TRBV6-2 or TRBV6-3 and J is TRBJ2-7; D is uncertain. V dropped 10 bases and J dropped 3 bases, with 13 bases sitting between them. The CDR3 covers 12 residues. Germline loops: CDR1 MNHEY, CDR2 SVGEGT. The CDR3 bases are TGTGCCACCGACGACACCCTCTACGAGCAGTACTTC. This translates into CATDDTLYEQYF.